One and the same sample provided the 6 T cell receptor beta chains below, sequenced in a study of beta chain features in type 1 diabetes. Sequenced material consisted of expressed TCRB transcripts (all of the isolated RNA was reverse transcribed). Assay: immunoSEQ multiplex PCR; the TCRdb copy retains only in-frame clones and omits some. The sample contains around 430,000 clones, approximately 30% of which appear only once. Sequenced sample: naive CD4+ T cells from blood. The receptors originated from a man between 18 and 29 years old in good health.

This clone was counted between two and nine times. The chain is built from TRBV30 and TRBJ2-5; D call uncertain. The germline V gene encodes CDR1 GTSNPN and CDR2 SVGIG (reference sequence). The CDR3 loop spans 13 amino acids. Deletions cut 2 bases from V and 1 base from J, with 8 bases between. CDR3 sequence: CAWSQRIQETQYF. The CDR3 region has the DNA TGTGCCTGGAGTCAACGCATCCAAGAGACCCAGTACTTC.

This chain links TRBV18 with TRBJ2-7, with no clear D. Germline V gene data show CDR1 as KGHSH and CDR2 as LQKENI. This CDR3 has 14 amino acids. V gave up 2 bases and J gave up 0 bases, with 8 bases separating them. The CDR3 region has the DNA TGTGCCAGCTCACCAGTGGACCGCTCCTACGAGCAGTACTTC. This gives the protein CASSPVDRSYEQYF.

The chain links TRBV5-1 to TRBJ2-5, with D perhaps being TRBD1 or TRBD2 (5 bases each). V was clipped by 6 bases and J by 5 bases, with 14 bases between them. The CDR3 is 13 residues long. Germline assignment: CDR1 SGHRS and CDR2 YFSETQ. DNA of the CDR3: TGCGCCAGCACGTCTGAAGGGGACGAGACCCAGTACTTC. Protein product: CASTSEGDETQYF.

The chain carries TRBV12-5 and TRBJ2-7, with 7 nucleotides matching TRBD1. V trimming: 1 base; J trimming: 2 bases; junction bases outside the gene matches: 2. From germline, CDR1 is LGHNT and CDR2 FRNRAP. CDR3 length equals 14 residues. The CDR3 region is CASGLDRGAYEQYF. The CDR3 nucleotides read TGTGCTAGTGGTTTGGACAGGGGTGCCTACGAGCAGTACTTC.

The chain recombines TRBV7-9 with TRBJ2-3; D is perhaps TRBD2 (5 bases). The CDR3 is 12 residues long. V was trimmed by 3 bases and J by 5 bases, leaving 6 bases between them. Germline V gene sequence: CDR1 SEHNR, CDR2 FQNEAQ (reference sequence). This chain's CDR3 is CASSFGVDTQYF. CDR3 bases: TGTGCCAGCAGCTTCGGGGTAGATACGCAGTATTTT.

This clone turned up a few times. The J gene is TRBJ2-7, the V gene TRBV30, with D hard to call. CDR1 GTSNPN and CDR2 SVGIG come from the germline V gene (reference sequence). V lost 3 bases to trimming and J lost 0 bases, with 6 bases between them. CDR3 length equals 12 residues. The CDR3 DNA sequence: TGTGCCTGGAGCTGGTTCTCCTACGAGCAGTACTTC. Translation: CAWSWFSYEQYF.